This TCR beta chain is drawn from a study of memory CD4+ T cells and cytomegalovirus serostatus (dated by TCRdb to between 2018 and 2020). Regarding the research as a whole: The cohort comprised around 35 healthy Belgian adults, 9 CMV seropositive and some 24 CMV seronegative. To replicate a published TCR-based CMV serostatus classifier, the researchers sequenced the CD4+ memory TCRbeta repertoires of a Belgian cohort whose cytomegalovirus serostatus was known. What the work shows at the level of the full study, not this receptor alone: Only CD4+CD45RO+ memory cells were sequenced, unlike the original study, which covered naive and memory CD4+ and CD8+ populations. Of 170 or so previously reported CMV-associated TCRbeta sequences, approximately 70 appeared in the CD4+ memory repertoires, each in one to five individuals. The original-framework classifier achieved a median bootstrapped AUC of about 0.94 with a 95% CI of 0.76-1.00 on the Belgian cohort. Results were interpreted as suggesting that the CMV-associated TCR signature is largely present in the CD4+ memory repertoire. For predicting CMV serostatus, the median bootstrapped AUC was roughly 0.96 using the original framework and almost 0.93 using a US-trained random forest.

Genomic DNA was extracted from sorted cells with the Quick-DNA Microprep Kit. Amplification of TCRbeta DNA was done with the immunoSEQ hsTCRbeta kit, following the protocol from the manufacturer. An Illumina MiSeq instrument was used to sequence the TCRbeta libraries. Per the source publication's procedure: After out-of-frame sequences were removed, millions of distinct TCRbeta sequences remained, averaging around 61,000 per individual. Each individual was scored by the count of 164 previously reported CMV-associated TCRbeta sequences and the total productive distinct TCRbeta count. A beta-binomial model was reimplemented in Python, and scikit-learn random forests with default parameters were trained on data from the US cohort. Classifier performance on the Belgian cohort was reported as the median AUC with percentile confidence intervals calculated over 10,000 bootstrap iterations. Entries here come from immuneACCESS through TCRdb and include only in-frame sequences with V and J called. Some clones fail to appear in such tables; in the studies checked, an unresolved V gene covers under half of the shortfall, and the cause of the remainder is unknown. V, J and clone size reflect that table, while D and trimming were determined from the DNA. For this sample the table gives some 60,000 clones, of which about 81% were detected only once. The ten most abundant clones make up approximately 0.99% of the sample.

Notes on this clone: The antigen it recognizes is unknown. Qualities for individual bases were not recorded, and no much larger clone is one base off. Within the sample, other DNA sequences also encode this same CDR3.

Single viable CD3+CD4+CD8-CD45RO+ cells were sorted as memory CD4+ T cells on a FACSAria II. CMV serostatus was assessed using a Roche Elecsys assay, by which serum IgG against CMV pp150, pp28, p38 and p52 was detected. Once the samples were thawed, total CD4+ T cells were enriched through positive selection using CD4 magnetic microbeads. Samples originated from another study that specifically interrogated the CD4+ T cell memory repertoire. Following standard operating procedures, peripheral blood mononuclear cells were isolated and cryopreserved, while serum was kept at -80 degrees C. CD3-PerCP (BW264/56), CD4-APC (RPA-T4), CD45RO-PE (UCHT1) and CD8-Pacific Orange (3B5) antibodies were used for staining, and non-viable cells were excluded with Sytox blue. Sequences SGHKS (CDR1) and YYEKEE (CDR2) are obtained from the germline V gene (reference sequence). V drops 0 bases and J drops 2 bases, leaving 5 bases in between. The cysteine opens and the phenylalanine closes a CDR3 of 13 amino acids. CDR3 DNA is the only sequence kept; it has 39 bases, read in frame from the first base.

The rearrangement combines TRBV5-5 with TRBJ1-1; the D gene is not confidently resolved. Sequenced material: memory CD4+ T cells from blood. The sequence came from an adult in good health and CMV-seronegative. The CDR3 sequence is CASSLGGNTEAFF. The nucleotide sequence is TGTGCCAGCAGCTTGGGGGGTAACACTGAAGCTTTCTTT.